This TCR beta chain came from a study of blood T cells in healthy people across ages. This clonotype showed up many times. CDR3 length equals 14 residues. Trimming took off 4 bases at V and 4 bases at J, with 14 bases between the two ends. With a J-beta primer mix and a sample-barcoded 5' primer, a second PCR ran about 7 to 12 cycles. One entry per CDR3 protein results from TCRdb running MiXCR on the 5' RACE reads. The sample consists of roughly 900,000 distinct CDR3 sequences, around 26% of them appearing once. This rearrangement joins TRBV12-3 or TRBV12-4 to TRBJ2-7; no firm D call. Material: blood. The source is an elderly woman in good health. The CDR3 protein is CASSSSLRTYEQYF. Written as DNA, the CDR3 is TGTGCCAGCAGTTCTTCCTTGAGGACGTACGAGCAGTACTTC.